This record covers a single TCR beta chain. Alopecia areata patients provided lesional scalp punch biopsies and peripheral blood, both collected for the study. Once RNA had been extracted, it was reverse transcribed into cDNA to act as the sequencing template. The protocol was immunoSEQ multiplex PCR, while the TCRdb copy is restricted to in-frame clones and leaves out a portion. The table records approximately 89,000 clones, nearly 45% of them present only once. This sample is drawn from a study of CD8+ T cells in alopecia areata. Looking at the study overall: Tofacitinib lasted 6 to 18 months, then 6 months off drug.

Trimming left V 2 bases short and J 5 bases short, with 12 bases between. The CDR3 runs to 14 residues. Per germline, CDR1 ENHRY and CDR2 SYGVKD. This TCR derives from a human donor with alopecia areata. This chain links TRBV10-3 with TRBJ2-5; possible D gene TRBD2, 6 bases. Sequencing used CD4+ T cells sorted from blood. The CDR3, as DNA: TGTGCCATCAGTGAGCGGGGGATGATGGAGACCCAGTACTTC. Its protein is CAISERGMMETQYF.